This T cell receptor (beta chain) was sequenced during a study of beta chain features in type 1 diabetes. Study context: The study found patients and healthy donors alike in age, gender and cell yields. General study results and limits: There was a moderate but significant shortening of TCRB CDR3s in all four CD4+ subsets of Type 1 diabetes patients.

This clone occurred a few times. The antigen remains undetermined. Sequenced material consisted of expressed TCRB transcripts (all of the isolated RNA was reverse transcribed). This table comes from immunoSEQ multiplex PCR, and its TCRdb copy is limited to in-frame clones, with some not included. This sample has nearly 700,000 clones, with about an eighth found just once. The V gene's germline CDR1 is GTSNPN and CDR2 SVGIG (reference sequence). This CDR3 has 18 residues. Trimming shortened V by 0 bases and J by 0 bases, and 18 bases separated the two germline ends. The chain couples TRBV30 to TRBJ1-5; the D is unclear. This sequence originates from a man aged 18 to 35 with type 1 diabetes. Sample: naive CD4+ T cells from blood. CDR3 nucleotide sequence: TGTGCCTGGAGTGTACGGCCGGGAAGGGCATATAGCAATCAGCCCCAGCATTTT. It yields the protein CAWSVRPGRAYSNQPQHF.